The 31 T cell receptor beta chains listed next were all sequenced from one sample in a study of technical replicates of blood from a few donors. TCRdb's table, derived via immunoSEQ multiplex PCR, lists solely in-frame clones and lacks some. This sample has about 59,000 clones, with 93% found just once. The sequenced sample consisted of PBMCs. The origin of the receptors is a human donor in good health. Some clones in this sample may be carry-over from other donors' samples.

The chain uses TRBV15 and TRBJ1-5; 7 bases are a match to TRBD1. The V segment lost 0 bases and the J segment 0 bases; nucleotides outside the gene matches: 11. Germline values: CDR1 LNHNV, CDR2 YYDKDF (reference sequence). The CDR3 totals 19 residues. The CDR3 nucleotides are TGTGCCACCAGCAGAGATCGGGCAGGGGGACATTATAGCAATCAGCCCCAGCATTTT. This sequence encodes CATSRDRAGGHYSNQPQHF.

The V and J genes are TRBV10-3 and TRBJ2-7; 8 nucleotides agree with TRBD2. This CDR3 region has 16 residues. V lost 5 bases to trimming and J lost 7 bases; unmatched junction nucleotides: 16. Germline CDR1 is ENHRY and CDR2 is SYGVKD. This CDR3 is CAISPPSGREVREQYF. DNA of the CDR3: TGTGCCATCAGTCCTCCCTCGGGGCGGGAGGTGAGGGAGCAGTACTTC.

Only a few counts were recorded for this clone. The genes are TRBV15 and TRBJ2-5; D gene uncertain. CDR1 and CDR2 from the germline V gene are LNHNV and YYDKDF (reference sequence). V was clipped by 1 base and J by 1 base, with 4 bases between them. The CDR3 sequence is 13 residues long. CDR3 amino acids: CATSRVVQETQYF. CDR3 sequence (DNA): TGTGCCACCAGCAGAGTAGTCCAAGAGACCCAGTACTTC.

This chain connects TRBV30 to TRBJ2-2, with 9 bases that match TRBD2. Trimming took 4 bases from V and 7 from J; bases not matched to a gene: 10. Per germline, CDR1 GTSNPN and CDR2 SVGIG (reference sequence). This CDR3 has 15 residues. In DNA form, the CDR3 reads TGTGCCTGGAAACTGGCTAGCGGGGCCCACGGGGAGCTGTTTTTT. Translating it yields CAWKLASGAHGELFF.

The chain employs TRBV11-3 and TRBJ2-7, with TRBD2 matching over 8 bases. The V gene's germline CDR1 is SGHNT and CDR2 YENEEA. J gave up 3 bases and V 5 bases, and 6 bases lay outside the gene matches. This CDR3 region has 14 residues. The CDR3 DNA sequence: TGTGCCAGCAGCCCTAGCGGGCTGGGCTACGAGCAGTACTTC. Amino acid sequence: CASSPSGLGYEQYF.

In regard to this clone: This CDR3 is also generated by other DNA sequences in the sample. The chain recombines TRBV6-1 with TRBJ1-5; D is ambiguous. This CDR3 contains 14 residues. V lost 3 bases, J lost 0 bases, and 6 bases lay in between. Per germline, CDR1 MNHNS and CDR2 SASEGT. The CDR3 nucleotides are TGTGCCAGCAGTGACCGGTTTAGCAATCAGCCCCAGCATTTT. It specifies CASSDRFSNQPQHF.

V gene TRBV5-6 combines with J gene TRBJ2-5; 15 bases align to TRBD2. The germline gives CDR1 SGHDT, CDR2 YYEEEE. The CDR3 extends over 18 amino acids. Trimming cost V 4 bases and J 2 bases; bases outside gene matches: 9. CDR3 residues: CASSGGTSGGYLQETQYF. Written as DNA, the CDR3 is TGTGCCAGCAGCGGAGGGACTAGCGGGGGGTACCTTCAAGAGACCCAGTACTTC.

The rearrangement joins TRBV4-1 to TRBJ2-7; weak D call: TRBD2 (6 bases). The germline gives CDR1 MGHRA, CDR2 YSYEKL. The CDR3 is 16 amino acids. Trimming cost V 4 bases and J 3 bases, with 19 bases left between them. As DNA, the CDR3 is TGCGCCAGCAGCCCAAACGCGGCGGGGAGCTTCTACGAGCAGTACTTC. It specifies CASSPNAAGSFYEQYF.

The gene calls are TRBV30 and TRBJ2-3; D is uncertain. The CDR3 sequence is 12 residues long. Trimming left V 0 bases short and J 9 bases short, with 10 bases between. Germline lookup yields CDR1 GTSNPN and CDR2 SVGIG (reference sequence). CDR3 sequence reads: CAWSVPQPTQYF. The CDR3, as DNA: TGTGCCTGGAGTGTACCACAGCCGACGCAGTATTTT.

The chain has TRBV4-1 and TRBJ1-2; 12 nucleotides align to TRBD1. V gave up 3 bases and J gave up 5 bases; unmatched junction bases: 4. The germline CDR1 and CDR2 sequences are MGHRA and YSYEKL. The CDR3 is 15 residues long. The CDR3 nucleotides are TGCGCCAGCAGCCAGCCGGGACAGGGGGCGTATGGCTACACCTTC. It encodes CASSQPGQGAYGYTF.

The chain carries TRBV27 and TRBJ2-1; the match to TRBD2 covers 10 bases. The CDR3 runs 14 residues. V gave up 6 bases and J gave up 6 bases; unmatched junction bases: 5. CDR1 and CDR2 (germline): MNHEY, SMNVEV (reference sequence). In nucleotides, the CDR3 is TGTGCCAGCAGCCAAAGCGGGGGGGCCAATGAGCAGTTCTTC. Amino acid sequence: CASSQSGGANEQFF.

V is TRBV11-2 and J is TRBJ2-5, with TRBD2 matching 7 bases. V lost 1 base to trimming and J lost 4 bases; unmatched junction nucleotides: 9. The CDR3 covers 16 residues. Germline V gene sequence: CDR1 SGHAT, CDR2 FQNNGV. The CDR3 loop reads CASSLASAGGGETQYF. The DNA for the CDR3 is TGTGCCAGCAGCTTAGCCTCCGCTGGCGGGGGAGAGACCCAGTACTTC.

The gene calls are TRBV6-1 and TRBJ1-1; tentatively, D is TRBD1 (5 bases). V shed 4 bases and J shed 0 bases, with 9 bases lying between them. CDR3 length equals 14 residues. Germline-derived CDR1 and CDR2 are MNHNS and SASEGT. The CDR3 protein is CASSGQQVNTEAFF. The CDR3, as DNA: TGTGCCAGCAGTGGTCAACAGGTGAACACTGAAGCTTTCTTT.

The chain couples TRBV18 to TRBJ1-4; D call uncertain. Germline-derived CDR1 and CDR2 are KGHSH and LQKENI. The CDR3 has 13 residues. Trimming removed 2 bases at V and 6 bases at J, with 7 bases between. The CDR3 loop is CASSPMRDEKLFF. CDR3 nucleotide sequence: TGTGCCAGCTCACCAATGAGGGATGAAAAACTGTTTTTT.

The chain employs TRBV19 and TRBJ1-5, with 7 nucleotides matching TRBD1. V lost 5 bases to trimming and J lost 1 base; unmatched junction nucleotides: 5. The germline V gene encodes CDR1 LNHDA and CDR2 SQIVND (reference sequence). The CDR3 spans 15 residues. The CDR3, as DNA: TGTGCCAGTAGTTTAGCAGGGGGAAGCAATCAGCCCCAGCATTTT. Its translation: CASSLAGGSNQPQHF.

The chain carries TRBV2 and TRBJ1-5; tentative D call: TRBD1 (5 bases). Trimming shortened V by 5 bases and J by 7 bases, and 15 bases separated the two germline ends. The CDR3 sequence is 14 residues long. Germline-derived CDR1 and CDR2 are SNHLY and FYNNEI. The CDR3, as DNA: TGTGCCAGCAGTCCCGGGACCGGGAGGCAGCCCCAGCATTTT. Amino acids: CASSPGTGRQPQHF. The full variable domain, rest sourced from reference TRBV2 and TRBJ1-5, is EPEVTQTPSHQVTQMGQEVILRCVPISNHLYFYWYRQILGQKVEFLVSFYNNEISEKSEIFDDQFSVERPDGSNFTLKIRSTKLEDSAMYFCASSPGTGRQPQHFGDGTRLSIL.

The chain has TRBV7-6 and TRBJ2-3; tentative D call: TRBD2 (6 bases). The CDR3 runs to 14 residues. V gave up 4 bases and J gave up 2 bases, with 10 bases separating them. In germline, CDR1 is SGHVS, CDR2 FNYEAQ. In DNA form, the CDR3 reads TGTGCCAGCAGCTCCTCTAGCGACACAGATACGCAGTATTTT. It translates to CASSSSSDTDTQYF. The whole variable domain, remainder taken from reference TRBV7-6 and TRBJ2-3, is GAGVSQSPRYKVTKRGQDVALRCDPISGHVSLYWYRQALGQGPEFLTYFNYEAQQDKSGLPNDRFSAERPEGSISTLTIQRTEQRDSAMYRCASSSSSDTDTQYFGPGTRLTVL.

CDR3 amino acids: CASSYKGQGGYEQYF. The CDR3 DNA follows: TGTGCCAGCAGTTACAAGGGACAGGGAGGCTACGAGCAGTACTTC. The chain links TRBV27 to TRBJ2-7; 9 bases line up with TRBD1. CDR1 and CDR2 (germline): MNHEY, SMNVEV (reference sequence). CDR3 length: 15 amino acids. V shed 4 bases, J shed 3 bases, and the junction held 7 bases outside the gene matches.

The chain is built from TRBV4-3 and TRBJ1-2; 8 bases fit TRBD1. The CDR3 length is 16 residues. Germline V gene data show CDR1 as LGHNA and CDR2 as YSLEER. Trimming at V came to 1 base and at J to 8 bases, leaving 12 bases not matched to a gene. The CDR3 DNA is TGCGCCAGCAGCCAAGCCCTTACGACAGGGGCAGAAGGCTACACCTTC. Translated: CASSQALTTGAEGYTF.

The V call is TRBV7-9, the J call TRBJ2-3, with 8 positions matching TRBD1. The germline V gene encodes CDR1 SEHNR and CDR2 FQNEAQ (reference sequence). The CDR3 totals 14 residues. V trimming: 5 bases; J trimming: 6 bases; junction bases outside the gene matches: 7. CDR3 DNA sequence: TGTGCCAGCAGCAACAGGGGGTTCCTCGATACGCAGTATTTT. Residues: CASSNRGFLDTQYF.

This clone has ten or more counts. The CDR3: CASSQDPEGTYGYTF. In nucleotides, the CDR3 is TGCGCCAGCAGCCAAGATCCAGAGGGTACCTATGGCTACACCTTC. The rearrangement links TRBV4-3 to TRBJ1-2; D not resolved. The V end lost 0 bases, the J end lost 4 bases, and 12 bases lay between the germline ends. Per germline, CDR1 LGHNA and CDR2 YSLEER. CDR3 length: 15 residues.

The J gene is TRBJ2-5, the V gene TRBV5-1; D is possibly TRBD2 (6 bases). Germline assignment: CDR1 SGHRS and CDR2 YFSETQ. Trimming removed 0 bases at V and 5 bases at J, with 14 bases between. The CDR3 runs 15 residues. CDR3 residues: CASSLAVGGAETQYF. CDR3 in DNA: TGCGCCAGCAGCTTGGCCGTCGGGGGTGCGGAGACCCAGTACTTC.

J is TRBJ2-7 and V is TRBV15, with 9 nucleotides matching TRBD2. The ends lost 6 bases at V and 0 bases at J; junction bases unmatched: 6. The CDR3 totals 15 residues. Germline-derived CDR1 and CDR2 are LNHNV and YYDKDF (reference sequence). The CDR3 DNA reads as TGTGCCACCAGACCTAGCGGGGAAAACTCCTACGAGCAGTACTTC. Translation gives CATRPSGENSYEQYF.

This clone was seen once. This rearrangement joins TRBV5-1 to TRBJ1-2, with 7 bases that match TRBD1. The V gene's germline CDR1 is SGHRS and CDR2 YFSETQ. This CDR3 comprises 15 residues. V shed 0 bases, J shed 8 bases, and the junction held 10 bases outside the gene matches. The CDR3 sequence: CASSLAGTEEKGYTF. CDR3 sequence (DNA): TGCGCCAGCAGCTTGGCCGGGACAGAGGAGAAAGGCTACACCTTC.

The chain combines TRBV4-2 with TRBJ2-5; 9 bases are shared with TRBD2. This CDR3 has 16 amino acids. Germline V CDR1 and CDR2: LGHNA, YNFKEQ. J lost 5 bases, V lost 0 bases, and 7 bases had no gene match. The CDR3 protein is CASSQDSSGGSETQYF. As DNA, the CDR3 is TGTGCCAGCAGCCAAGATTCCAGCGGGGGGTCGGAGACCCAGTACTTC.

The chain joins TRBV5-6 to TRBJ2-3; a weak D match, TRBD2 (6 bases). Between the trimmed V and J ends, which lost 6 bases and 1 base, there was a span of 15 bases. Germline CDR1 is SGHDT and CDR2 is YYEEEE. This CDR3 contains 15 residues. As DNA, the CDR3 is TGTGCCAGCACCCGGATCGGAGGGGGCACAGATACGCAGTATTTT. Translated, it gives CASTRIGGGTDTQYF. The full variable domain, rest sourced from reference TRBV5-6 and TRBJ2-3, is DAGVTQSPTHLIKTRGQQVTLRCSPKSGHDTVSWYQQALGQGPQFIFQYYEEEERQRGNFPDRFSGHQFPNYSSELNVNALLLGDSALYLCASTRIGGGTDTQYFGPGTRLTVL.

The chain is built from TRBV19 and TRBJ1-5; D perhaps matches TRBD1 (5 bases). V was pared by 7 bases and J by 2 bases, with 18 bases between. This CDR3 spans 16 amino acids. The germline CDR1 and CDR2 sequences are LNHDA and SQIVND (reference sequence). CDR3 DNA sequence: TGTGCCAGTACCGAACTTTCGGGAGGGGGCAATCAGCCCCAGCATTTT. It codes for CASTELSGGGNQPQHF.

This chain uses TRBV4-3 with TRBJ2-2; D is unresolved. CDR1 is LGHNA and CDR2 is YSLEER in the germline V gene. This CDR3 spans 14 amino acids. V dropped 0 bases and J dropped 5 bases, with 7 bases sitting between them. The CDR3 nucleotides are TGCGCCAGCAGCCAAGAACCGAGGACCGGGGAGCTGTTTTTT. Its protein product is CASSQEPRTGELFF.

The chain carries TRBV7-2 and TRBJ2-3, with 13 bases lining up with TRBD2. Germline V CDR1 and CDR2: SGHTA, FQGNSA. V shed 5 bases, J shed 5 bases, and the junction held 4 bases outside the gene matches. CDR3 length: 15 amino acids. The CDR3 DNA reads TGTGCCAGCAGCACTAGCGGGAGGGCGGTAGATACGCAGTATTTT. Translated, it gives CASSTSGRAVDTQYF.

This clone was seen just once. DNA for the CDR3: TGTGCCATGTCACGGACTAGCTCCTACGAGCAGTACTTC. Translation: CAMSRTSSYEQYF. The V gene is TRBV10-3, the J gene TRBJ2-7, with 7 bases identical to TRBD2. The CDR3 is 13 amino acids. In germline, CDR1 is ENHRY, CDR2 SYGVKD. The J segment lost 0 bases and the V segment lost 9 bases, leaving 5 bases of the junction unmatched.

The rearrangement links TRBV5-8 to TRBJ2-3; TRBD1 agrees at 7 bases. The CDR3 spans 15 residues. V gave up 3 bases and J gave up 0 bases; unmatched junction bases: 4. Germline V gives CDR1 SGHTS, CDR2 YDEGEE. CDR3: CASSWDSSSTDTQYF. CDR3 in DNA: TGTGCCAGCAGCTGGGACAGTTCTAGCACAGATACGCAGTATTTT.